This T cell receptor (beta chain) is drawn from a study of cytomegalovirus exposure and HLA in healthy donors. The study's findings and limits: The study labeled fewer than 200 TCR beta chains cytomegalovirus-associated.

The CDR3 consists of 15 residues. V lost 4 bases to trimming and J lost 1 base, with 11 bases between them. Per germline, CDR1 SNHLY and CDR2 FYNNEI. PCR amplification relied on 60 Vbeta primers (plus 13 Jbeta primers). The table came from immunoSEQ multiplex PCR; TCRdb's copy has only in-frame clones and leaves some out. Among some 200,000 clones, 70% to 85% were seen once, and the ten largest hold 0.5% to 0.7%. While unrecorded immune exposures were likely, the donors were nominally healthy when sampled. Notes on this clone: Its antigen remains unknown.

Sequenced sample: PBMCs. The chain joins TRBV2 to TRBJ1-3; D perhaps matches TRBD1 (5 bases). The sequence was collected from a woman aged 40 to 49 in good health and CMV-seronegative. CDR3 DNA sequence: TGTGCCAGCAGTGCCGACGGGGGGTCTGGAAACACCATATATTTT. It codes for CASSADGGSGNTIYF.